One T cell receptor beta chain is described in this entry. This specimen belongs to a study of blood T cell repertoires in COVID-19. Only in-frame clones appear in the TCRdb table, and some are missing; sequencing was by immunoSEQ multiplex PCR. The sample carries roughly 230,000 clones, around 87% recorded once. Germline assignment: CDR1 SGHDT and CDR2 YYEEEE. The CDR3 runs 13 residues. Trimming stripped 1 base from V and 5 bases from J, with 6 bases between. The chain carries TRBV5-6 and TRBJ1-4; D unresolved. This TCR derives from a woman aged 60 to 75 with COVID-19, enrolled during active disease. The source material was peripheral blood. This chain's CDR3 is CASSLPGNEKLFF. CDR3 in DNA: TGTGCCAGCAGCTTGCCGGGGAATGAAAAACTGTTTTTT.